The clone carrying this TCR beta chain was found a few times. Antigen unknown. The authors took one heparinised blood draw, averaging around 120 mL, from each donor. These data come from a study of beta chain features in type 1 diabetes. At the level of the study: Researchers looked at fewer than 110 million sorted cells across all samples.

CDR1 and CDR2 from the germline V gene are SQVTM and ANQGSEA. The CDR3 is made up of 14 amino acids. V lost 7 bases and J 1 base, leaving 15 bases between the germline ends. Findings of the study overall: Within each of all four CD4+ subsets, Type 1 diabetes patients had TCRB CDR3s that were moderately but significantly shorter.

Sequencing targeted expressed TCRB transcripts, as all isolated RNA had been reverse transcribed. Using immunoSEQ multiplex PCR, the repertoire was profiled, and TCRdb retains in-frame clones only, with some absent. This table holds 310,000 or so clones, approximately 9.9% found once. Specimen: central memory CD4+ T cells from blood. V and J are TRBV29-1 and TRBJ2-3; D is undetermined. The receptor was derived from a man younger than 45 with type 1 diabetes. CDR3: CSAEWGLGTDTQYF. Here the CDR3 DNA reads TGCAGCGCCGAGTGGGGTCTTGGCACAGATACGCAGTATTTT.